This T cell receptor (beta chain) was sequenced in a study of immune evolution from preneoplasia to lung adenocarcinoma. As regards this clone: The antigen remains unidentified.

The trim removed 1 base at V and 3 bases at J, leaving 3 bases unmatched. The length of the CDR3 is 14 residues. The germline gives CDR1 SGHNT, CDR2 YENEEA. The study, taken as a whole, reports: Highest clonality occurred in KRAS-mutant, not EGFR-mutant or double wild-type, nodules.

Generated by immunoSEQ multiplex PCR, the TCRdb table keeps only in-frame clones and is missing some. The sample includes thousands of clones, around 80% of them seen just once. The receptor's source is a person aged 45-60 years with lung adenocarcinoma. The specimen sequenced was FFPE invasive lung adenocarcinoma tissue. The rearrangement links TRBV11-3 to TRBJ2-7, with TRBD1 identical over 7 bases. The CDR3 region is CASSLARDSYEQYF. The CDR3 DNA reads TGTGCCAGCAGCTTAGCCCGGGACAGCTACGAGCAGTACTTC.